This is a list of T cell receptor beta chains from one sample in a study of CD8+ T cells in alopecia areata. This table comes from immunoSEQ multiplex PCR, and its TCRdb copy is limited to in-frame clones, with some not included. The repertoire holds around 190,000 clones, with roughly 60% as singletons. The sequences come from CD4+ T cells sorted from blood, collected at week 24, from a patient treated with tofacitinib. The source of these receptors is a human donor with alopecia areata. Both conserved end residues are part of each CDR3. A D gene is named only where the DNA matches it firmly. The listing skips clone size in some rows; elsewhere it reads once, few, many or a size class.

>TRBV9|.|TRBD2|TRBJ2-1|15
CASSVRNSGGGEQFF
TGTGCCAGCAGCGTACGTAATAGCGGGGGAGGGGAGCAGTTCTTC
>TRBV29-1|few|.|TRBJ2-7|12
CSVGQGGNEQYF
TGCAGCGTCGGGCAGGGGGGGAACGAGCAGTACTTC
>TRBV7-9|few|.|TRBJ1-2|15
CASSHTLQGNYGYTF
TGTGCCAGCAGCCACACGCTACAGGGCAACTATGGCTACACCTTC
>TRBV6-6|.|.|TRBJ1-1|15
CASSYSRGAGTEAFF
TGTGCCAGCAGTTACTCAAGGGGGGCTGGCACTGAAGCTTTCTTT
>TRBV25-1|.|.|TRBJ1-5|14
CASRSSGSNQPQHF
TGTGCCAGCAGGTCTTCAGGGAGCAATCAGCCCCAGCATTTT
>TRBV6-6|.|TRBD2|TRBJ2-1|15
CASRKSSGGYNEQFF
TGTGCCAGCAGGAAGAGTAGCGGGGGGTACAATGAGCAGTTCTTC
>TRBV6-4|.|TRBD1|TRBJ1-2|17
CASSEWDRGPSHYGYTF
TGTGCCAGCAGTGAATGGGACAGGGGGCCGTCCCACTATGGCTACACCTTC
>TRBV4-1|few|.|TRBJ2-2|14
CASSQVSRTGELFF
TGCGCCAGCAGCCAAGTTTCTAGGACCGGGGAGCTGTTTTTT
>TRBV29-1|.|.|TRBJ2-5|12
CSYKSGKGTQYF
TGCAGCTATAAATCAGGGAAAGGGACCCAGTACTTC
>TRBV27|.|.|TRBJ1-2|15
CASSPRGTGIGGYTF
TGTGCCAGCAGCCCGAGGGGGACTGGGATAGGTGGCTACACCTTC
>TRBV6-6|.|.|TRBJ1-1|14
CASTIPWRHTEAFF
TGTGCCAGCACTATTCCTTGGCGACACACTGAAGCTTTCTTT
>TRBV6-5|.|.|TRBJ1-1|13
CASSYTMISKAFF
TGTGCCAGCAGTTACACTATGATATCCAAAGCTTTCTTT
>TRBV5-1|.|.|TRBJ1-3|14
CASSLGPSGNTIYF
TGCGCCAGTTCACTGGGACCCTCAGGAAACACCATATATTTT
>TRBV11-3|.|TRBD1|TRBJ1-6|14
CASSSGQGNSPLHF
TGTGCCAGCAGCTCGGGACAGGGTAATTCACCCCTCCACTTT
>TRBV6-5|.|.|TRBJ1-2|13
CASSSGGMYGYTF
TGTGCCAGCAGTTCCGGTGGGATGTATGGCTACACCTTC
>TRBV4-1|.|TRBD2|TRBJ2-1|16
CASSQDHGTSHYEQFF
TGCGCCAGCAGCCAAGATCACGGGACTAGTCATTATGAGCAGTTCTTC
>TRBV5-6|.|.|TRBJ2-7|16
CASTPTSSGHSYEQYF
TGTGCCAGCACCCCCACCTCCTCGGGACACTCCTACGAGCAGTACTTC
>TRBV27|.|.|TRBJ2-2|13
CASRVGGPGELFF
TGTGCCAGCAGAGTGGGCGGTCCCGGGGAGCTGTTTTTT
>TRBV18|few|.|TRBJ2-2|16
CASSPTPKIGTGELFF
TGTGCCAGCTCACCGACCCCCAAGATTGGCACCGGGGAGCTGTTTTTT
>TRBV30|.|TRBD1|TRBJ2-3|13
CAQTRGRPGVQYF
TGTGCTCAGACCAGGGGGCGCCCCGGTGTGCAGTATTTT
>TRBV5-4|few|.|TRBJ2-1|11
CAASRGNEQFF
TGTGCCGCTTCGAGGGGCAATGAGCAGTTCTTC
>TRBV29-1|.|.|TRBJ1-1|12
CSVALLNTEAFF
TGCAGCGTTGCACTGTTGAACACTGAAGCTTTCTTT
>TRBV2|.|.|TRBJ2-5|13
CASSAGLQETQYF
TGTGCCAGCAGTGCAGGGCTACAAGAGACCCAGTACTTC
>TRBV29-1|.|.|TRBJ2-5|12
CSVGSYQETQYF
TGCAGCGTTGGGAGTTACCAAGAGACCCAGTACTTC
>TRBV30|.|.|TRBJ1-1|13
CAWQGGVNTEAFF
TGTGCCTGGCAGGGTGGCGTGAACACTGAAGCTTTCTTT
>TRBV5-4|.|.|TRBJ2-1|15
CASSLAEASSPEQFF
TGTGCCAGCAGCTTGGCCGAAGCTAGCTCCCCGGAGCAGTTCTTC
>TRBV4-3|few|.|TRBJ1-1|15
CASSHEQGSNTEAFF
TGCGCCAGCAGCCATGAACAGGGATCTAACACTGAAGCTTTCTTT
>TRBV2|.|.|TRBJ1-5|12
CASSEVGQPQHF
TGTGCCAGCAGTGAAGTAGGCCAGCCCCAGCATTTT
>TRBV9|.|.|TRBJ1-2|14
CASSPAAINYGYTF
TGTGCCAGCAGCCCGGCGGCAATTAACTATGGCTACACCTTC
>TRBV27|.|TRBD1|TRBJ1-5|14
CASSRQGLDQPQHF
TGTGCCAGCAGTAGACAGGGATTGGATCAGCCCCAGCATTTT
>TRBV2|.|.|TRBJ2-5|13
CASSGQAKETQYF
TGTGCCAGCAGTGGACAGGCTAAAGAGACCCAGTACTTC
>TRBV30|few|.|TRBJ2-6|16
CAWSGFIGSGANVLTF
TGTGCCTGGAGTGGGTTCATTGGTTCTGGGGCCAACGTCCTGACTTTC
>TRBV2|few|.|TRBJ2-1|13
CASRLARVGEQFF
TGTGCCAGCAGGCTGGCTAGGGTAGGTGAGCAGTTCTTC
>TRBV29-1|.|TRBD2|TRBJ2-7|16
CSARGAERGGSYEQYF
TGCAGCGCGCGGGGGGCGGAGCGGGGAGGGTCCTACGAGCAGTACTTC
>TRBV30|.|TRBD1|TRBJ2-7|14
CAWSSGTGVYEQYF
TGTGCCTGGAGTTCCGGGACAGGGGTCTACGAGCAGTACTTC
>TRBV4-3|.|TRBD1|TRBJ1-2|13
CASGGGTGHGYTF
TGCGCCAGCGGAGGGGGGACAGGGCATGGCTACACCTTC
>TRBV5-4|.|.|TRBJ2-3|13
CASTPDRTDTQYF
TGTGCCAGCACCCCCGACCGCACAGATACGCAGTATTTT
>TRBV30|once|.|TRBJ2-1|12
CAWSPTGVEQFF
TGTGCCTGGAGCCCAACGGGGGTTGAGCAGTTCTTC